A selection of T cell receptor beta chains follows, all from one sample in a study of T-cell reconstitution after alpha-beta-depleted transplantation in children. TCRdb ran MiXCR on the PCR reads and lists one entry per CDR3 protein. The sample carries about 640,000 distinct CDR3 sequences, over 15% recorded once. The sample in question was PBMCs from the stem cell graft donor, obtained from the stem cell graft. Source of these receptors: a human donor who donated a stem cell graft to a child with acute myeloid leukemia. The CDR3 runs from the conserved cysteine through the conserved F or W. The D gene is left open where the match is weak. Not all rows give a size; the values are once, few, many and, for expanded clones, a class.

TRBJ2-7,15,TRBV5-1,-,-,CASHKGPREAGEQYF,TGCGCCAGCCACAAAGGACCGCGTGAAGCCGGCGAGCAGTACTTC
TRBJ1-5,14,TRBV6-5,many,-,CASSLFRTYQPQHF,TGTGCCAGCAGTTTATTCAGAACTTATCAGCCCCAGCATTTT
TRBJ1-4,16,TRBV10-3,-,TRBD1,CAISAAGTGTNEKLFF,TGTGCCATCAGTGCAGCCGGGACAGGCACTAATGAAAAACTGTTTTTT
TRBJ2-1,12,TRBV20-1,many,-,CSARDNYNEQFF,TGCAGTGCTAGAGACAACTACAATGAGCAGTTCTTC
TRBJ1-4,16,TRBV5-5,many,-,CASSLSGGSTNEKLFF,TGTGCCAGCAGCTTGAGTGGGGGATCAACTAATGAAAAACTGTTTTTT
TRBJ2-5,13,TRBV25-1,few,TRBD1,CASRGQGQETQYF,TGTGCCAGCAGAGGACAGGGCCAAGAGACCCAGTACTTC
TRBJ2-7,15,TRBV20-1,-,-,CSARTGTPVYYEQYF,TGCAGTGCTAGGACCGGGACCCCAGTATACTACGAGCAGTACTTC
TRBJ1-1,16,TRBV20-1,-,TRBD1,CSARVPGTGVNTEAFF,TGCAGTGCTAGAGTACCCGGGACAGGGGTGAACACTGAAGCTTTCTTT
TRBJ1-1,13,TRBV30,-,-,CAWSPGRGTEAFF,TGTGCCTGGAGTCCCGGGAGGGGGACTGAAGCTTTCTTT
TRBJ1-1,14,TRBV27,few,-,CASSPARVNTEAFF,TGTGCCAGCAGCCCCGCTAGGGTGAACACTGAAGCTTTCTTT
TRBJ1-1,11,TRBV12-3/TRBV12-4,-,-,CASSFLDLAFF,TGTGCCAGCAGTTTTTTAGACTTAGCTTTCTTT
TRBJ2-5,12,TRBV2,many,TRBD1,CASRTGQETQYF,TGTGCCAGCCGGACAGGCCAAGAGACCCAGTACTTC
TRBJ1-5,13,TRBV20-1,many,-,CSAATDSNQPQHF,TGCAGTGCCGCGACGGATAGCAATCAGCCCCAGCATTTT
TRBJ1-4,15,TRBV7-8,few,-,CASSSRAPMAEKLFF,TGTGCCAGCAGCTCAAGGGCGCCGATGGCTGAAAAACTGTTTTTT
TRBJ1-2,15,TRBV10-3,-,TRBD1,CAISDWGQGGHGYTF,TGTGCCATCAGTGACTGGGGACAGGGGGGACATGGCTACACCTTC
TRBJ2-5,12,TRBV20-1,many,-,CSAGAVRETQYF,TGCAGTGCTGGGGCCGTCCGAGAGACCCAGTACTTC
TRBJ2-2,14,TRBV15,-,-,CATTGELDTGELFF,TGTGCCACCACGGGAGAGTTAGACACCGGGGAGCTGTTTTTT
TRBJ1-1,13,TRBV7-9,many,-,CASSPLNREGAFF,TGTGCCAGCAGCCCTCTTAACAGGGAGGGAGCTTTCTTT
TRBJ2-3,13,TRBV9,many,TRBD2,CASSVGGSGTQYF,TGTGCCAGCAGCGTAGGCGGGAGCGGTACGCAGTATTTT
TRBJ1-1,14,TRBV6-1,-,-,CASRGTLTNTEAFF,TGTGCCAGCAGGGGGACACTGACGAACACTGAAGCTTTCTTT
TRBJ2-7,13,TRBV20-1,many,-,CSARGRDTYEQYF,TGCAGTGCTAGAGGCCGGGATACCTACGAGCAGTACTTC
TRBJ2-5,16,TRBV5-6,many,TRBD1,CASSLTGTGTQETQYF,TGTGCCAGCAGCTTGACCGGGACAGGGACACAAGAGACCCAGTACTTC
TRBJ2-3,16,TRBV20-1,-,TRBD1,CSAHPGTGVFTDTQYF,TGCAGTGCCCACCCCGGGACAGGGGTATTCACAGATACGCAGTATTTT
TRBJ1-1,15,TRBV12-3/TRBV12-4,-,TRBD1,CASSFRGRGHTEAFF,TGTGCCAGCAGTTTTAGGGGCAGGGGGCACACTGAAGCTTTCTTT
TRBJ1-4,16,TRBV9,-,-,CASSVAGRRSNEKLFF,TGTGCCAGCAGCGTAGCCGGACGGCGATCTAATGAAAAACTGTTTTTT
TRBJ2-1,13,TRBV7-2,many,-,CASSLVTTGLRFF,TGTGCCAGCAGCTTAGTGACGACAGGTCTACGGTTCTTC
TRBJ2-2,12,TRBV28,-,-,CASSTLTGELFF,TGTGCCAGCAGTACCCTCACCGGGGAGCTGTTTTTT
TRBJ2-1,14,TRBV12-3/TRBV12-4,-,-,CASTPRRGLDEQFF,TGTGCCAGCACCCCGAGGAGAGGGTTAGATGAGCAGTTCTTC
TRBJ2-6,18,TRBV11-2,-,-,CASSLGLPLTSGANVLTF,TGTGCCAGCAGCTTGGGACTTCCTTTGACGTCTGGGGCCAACGTCCTGACTTTC
TRBJ1-6,14,TRBV20-1,many,-,CSARNVKGNSPLHF,TGCAGTGCCAGAAATGTAAAGGGGAATTCACCCCTCCACTTT
TRBJ1-1,13,TRBV7-2,-,-,CASSFARGTEAFF,TGTGCCAGCAGCTTCGCCCGGGGTACTGAAGCTTTCTTT
TRBJ1-1,16,TRBV15,many,TRBD1,CATSRAVTGRNTEAFF,TGTGCCACCAGCAGAGCGGTGACAGGGAGGAACACTGAAGCTTTCTTT
TRBJ1-1,10,TRBV29-1,many,-,CSVVYTEAFF,TGCAGCGTTGTCTACACTGAAGCTTTCTTT
TRBJ1-5,15,TRBV7-9,-,TRBD1,CASSLGDSSNQPQHF,TGTGCCAGCAGCTTAGGGGACAGCAGCAATCAGCCCCAGCATTTT
TRBJ1-1,16,TRBV20-1,many,-,CSASLGRDYRNTEAFF,TGCAGTGCTAGCTTAGGCAGGGACTACAGGAACACTGAAGCTTTCTTT
TRBJ2-4,15,TRBV7-2,few,-,CASSFSLVSRNIQYF,TGTGCCAGCAGCTTTTCCCTAGTATCTAGGAACATTCAGTACTTC
TRBJ2-7,18,TRBV5-6,few,-,CASSLREWYRDLSYEQYF,TGTGCCAGCAGCTTGAGAGAATGGTACAGGGACCTCTCCTACGAGCAGTACTTC
TRBJ2-1,18,TRBV20-1,many,TRBD2,CSASAYVAGGRVDNEQFF,TGCAGTGCTTCTGCCTACGTAGCGGGGGGGCGTGTCGACAATGAGCAGTTCTTC
TRBJ1-2,15,TRBV20-1,many,-,CSAREQVQGGYGYTF,TGCAGTGCTAGAGAACAAGTACAAGGGGGGTATGGCTACACCTTC
TRBJ1-5,12,TRBV6-4,few,TRBD1,CASFRGNQPQHF,TGTGCCAGCTTCAGGGGGAATCAGCCCCAGCATTTT
TRBJ1-2,10,TRBV20-1,many,-,CSAGDYGYTF,TGCAGTGCGGGTGACTATGGCTACACCTTC
TRBJ2-2,14,TRBV2,-,-,CASTTGFHTGELFF,TGTGCCAGCACCACAGGGTTCCACACCGGGGAGCTGTTTTTT